This T cell receptor (beta chain) was found in a study of cytomegalovirus exposure and HLA in healthy donors. Study findings and constraints: The tendency of first-cohort TCR clusters to co-occur in the roughly 110 validation repertoires was identified by a subsequent analysis. It was reported that the classifier diagnosed cytomegalovirus status with high specificity and sensitivity in both the original and validation cohorts. Usually a TCR sequence was rare, but some public TCRs were found in many donors.

Worth noting for this clone: Its matching antigen is unknown.

The protocol was immunoSEQ multiplex PCR, while the TCRdb copy is restricted to in-frame clones and leaves out a portion. The table shows roughly 68,000 clones, with roughly 96% occurring only once. From germline, CDR1 is LNHDA and CDR2 SQIVND (reference sequence). V was clipped by 7 bases and J by 0 bases, with 16 bases between them. The CDR3 spans 16 residues. The origin of this receptor is a man younger than 35 in good health and CMV-seronegative. V is TRBV19 and J is TRBJ1-3, with TRBD1 as a possible D gene (5 bases). Sample: PBMCs. CDR3 in DNA: TGTGCCAGTACCCTCACAGGAGTATTCTCTGGAAACACCATATATTTT. Its translation is CASTLTGVFSGNTIYF.